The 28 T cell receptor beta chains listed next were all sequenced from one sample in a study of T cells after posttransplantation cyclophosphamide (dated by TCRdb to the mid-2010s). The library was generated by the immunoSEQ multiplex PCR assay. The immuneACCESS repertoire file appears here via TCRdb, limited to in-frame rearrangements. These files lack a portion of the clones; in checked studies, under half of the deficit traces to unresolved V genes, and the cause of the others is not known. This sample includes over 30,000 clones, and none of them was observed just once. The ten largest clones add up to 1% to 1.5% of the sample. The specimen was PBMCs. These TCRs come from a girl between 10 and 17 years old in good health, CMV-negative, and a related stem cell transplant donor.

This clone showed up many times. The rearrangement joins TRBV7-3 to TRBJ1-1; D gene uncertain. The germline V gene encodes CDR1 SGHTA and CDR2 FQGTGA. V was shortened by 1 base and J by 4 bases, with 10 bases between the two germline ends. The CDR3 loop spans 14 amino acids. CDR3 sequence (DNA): TGTGCCAGCAGCTTAAATGCGGTGGGCACTGAAGCTTTCTTT. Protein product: CASSLNAVGTEAFF.

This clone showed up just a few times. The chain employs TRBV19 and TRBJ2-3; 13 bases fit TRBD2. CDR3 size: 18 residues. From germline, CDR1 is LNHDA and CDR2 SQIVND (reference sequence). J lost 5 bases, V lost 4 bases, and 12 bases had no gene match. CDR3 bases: TGTGCCAGTAGTACCTCCAAACTAGCGGGAGGGCTCGAAGATACGCAGTATTTT. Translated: CASSTSKLAGGLEDTQYF.

The CDR3 here is CASSPSGGTEAFF. As DNA, the CDR3 is TGTGCCAGCAGCCCTTCGGGGGGCACTGAAGCTTTCTTT. The chain has TRBV7-9 and TRBJ1-1, with TRBD1 as a possible D gene (5 bases). The CDR3 is 13 residues long. CDR1 and CDR2 (germline): SEHNR, FQNEAQ (reference sequence). V lost 5 bases and J lost 4, with 11 bases in between.

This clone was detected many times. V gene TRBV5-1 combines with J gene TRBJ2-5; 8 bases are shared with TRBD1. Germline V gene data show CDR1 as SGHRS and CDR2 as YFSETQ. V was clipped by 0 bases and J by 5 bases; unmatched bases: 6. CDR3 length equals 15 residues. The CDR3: CASSLAGGLLETQYF. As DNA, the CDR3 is TGCGCCAGCAGCTTGGCAGGGGGCCTCCTCGAGACCCAGTACTTC.

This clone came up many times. CDR3 in DNA: TGCGCCAGCAGCCAAGGGGGAGGGGCTGGAAACACCATATATTTT. It is translated as CASSQGGGAGNTIYF. The rearrangement links TRBV4-1 to TRBJ1-3; D possibly corresponds to TRBD1 (5 bases). Germline V gives CDR1 MGHRA, CDR2 YSYEKL. The CDR3 extends over 15 amino acids. V gave up 1 base and J gave up 2 bases, with 9 bases separating them.

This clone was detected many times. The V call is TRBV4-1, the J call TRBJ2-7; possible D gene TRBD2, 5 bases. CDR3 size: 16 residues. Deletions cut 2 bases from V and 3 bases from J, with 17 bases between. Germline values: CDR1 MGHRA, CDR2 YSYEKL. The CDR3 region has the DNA TGCGCCAGCAGCCAATCGGGGTCTGGAGTACTCTACGAGCAGTACTTC. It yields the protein CASSQSGSGVLYEQYF.

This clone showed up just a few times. CDR3 sequence reads: CASRPRGGAWNQPQHF. The CDR3, as DNA: TGTGCCAGCAGACCCCGGGGGGGCGCCTGGAATCAGCCCCAGCATTTT. This chain connects TRBV28 to TRBJ1-5, with a weak D call TRBD1 (6 bases). Trimming stripped 6 bases from V and 4 bases from J, with 19 bases between. CDR3 length: 16 amino acids. Germline V gene lookup returns CDR1 MDHEN and CDR2 SYDVKM.

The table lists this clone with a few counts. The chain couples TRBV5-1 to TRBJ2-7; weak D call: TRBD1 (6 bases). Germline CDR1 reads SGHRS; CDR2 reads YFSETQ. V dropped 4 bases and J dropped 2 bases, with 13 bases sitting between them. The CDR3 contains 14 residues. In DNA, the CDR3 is TGCGCCAGCAGCCAGGACGGGACAACCTACGAGCAGTACTTC. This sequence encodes CASSQDGTTYEQYF. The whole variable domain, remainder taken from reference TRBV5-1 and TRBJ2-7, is KAGVTQTPRYLIKTRGQQVTLSCSPISGHRSVSWYQQTPGQGLQFLFEYFSETQRNKGNFPGRFSGRQFSNSRSEMNVSTLELGDSALYLCASSQDGTTYEQYFGPGTRLTVT.

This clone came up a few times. The CDR3 is CASSLDAAGGGVEQYF. CDR3 coding DNA: TGTGCCAGCAGCTTAGATGCTGCGGGCGGGGGAGTGGAGCAGTACTTC. The gene calls are TRBV7-9 and TRBJ2-5; 7 bases agree with TRBD2. Trimming took 1 base from V and 11 from J; bases not matched to a gene: 16. The CDR3 loop spans 16 amino acids. The V gene's germline CDR1 is SEHNR and CDR2 FQNEAQ (reference sequence).

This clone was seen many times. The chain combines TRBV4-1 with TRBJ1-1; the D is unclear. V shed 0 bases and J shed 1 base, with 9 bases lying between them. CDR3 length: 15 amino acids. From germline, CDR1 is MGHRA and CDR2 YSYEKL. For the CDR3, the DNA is TGCGCCAGCAGCCAAGAGATAGGGAGGAACACTGAAGCTTTCTTT. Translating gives CASSQEIGRNTEAFF.

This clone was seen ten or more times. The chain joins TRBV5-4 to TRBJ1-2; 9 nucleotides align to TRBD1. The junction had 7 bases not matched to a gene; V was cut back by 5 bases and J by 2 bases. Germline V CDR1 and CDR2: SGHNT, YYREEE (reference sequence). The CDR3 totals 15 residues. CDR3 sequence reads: CASRRYRGRNYGYTF. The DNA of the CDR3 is TGTGCCAGCAGACGATACAGGGGGCGAAACTATGGCTACACCTTC.

CDR3 nucleotides: TGTGCCAGCATGGGACAGGGGGTTCCTAATGAAAAACTGTTTTTT. This codes for CASMGQGVPNEKLFF. V and J are TRBV7-9 and TRBJ1-4, with TRBD1 identical over 11 bases. Germline lookup yields CDR1 SEHNR and CDR2 FQNEAQ (reference sequence). The V and J ends lost 7 bases and 3 bases, in that order; junction bases with no gene match: 4. The length of the CDR3 is 15 residues.

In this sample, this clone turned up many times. CDR3 in DNA: TGCGCCAGCAGCCACTACTACGAGCAGTACTTC. Protein sequence: CASSHYYEQYF. V and J are TRBV4-1 and TRBJ2-7; D is uncertain. CDR3 size: 11 residues. V gave up 3 bases and J gave up 3 bases, with 3 bases separating them. CDR1 and CDR2 from the germline V gene are MGHRA and YSYEKL.

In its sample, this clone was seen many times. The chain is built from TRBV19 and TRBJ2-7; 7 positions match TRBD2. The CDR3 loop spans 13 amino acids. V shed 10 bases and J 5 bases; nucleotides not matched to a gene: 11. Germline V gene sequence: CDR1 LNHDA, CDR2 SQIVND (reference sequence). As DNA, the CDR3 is TGTGCCACCTCGTGGAGCGGGATGGACGAGCAGTACTTC. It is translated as CATSWSGMDEQYF.

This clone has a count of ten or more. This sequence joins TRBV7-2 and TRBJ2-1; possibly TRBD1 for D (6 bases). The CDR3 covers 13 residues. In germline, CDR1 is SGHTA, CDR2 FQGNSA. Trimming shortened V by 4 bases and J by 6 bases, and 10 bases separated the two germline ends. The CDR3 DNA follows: TGTGCCAGCAGCTCCGTGGGGGCCAATGAGCAGTTCTTC. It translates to CASSSVGANEQFF.

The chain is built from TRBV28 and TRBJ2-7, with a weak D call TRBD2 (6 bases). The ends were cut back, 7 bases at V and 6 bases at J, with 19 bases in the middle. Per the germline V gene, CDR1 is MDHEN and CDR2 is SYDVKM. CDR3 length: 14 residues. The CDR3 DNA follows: TGTGCCAGCAAGGCCGGGACTTATTACACCGAGCAGTACTTC. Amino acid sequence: CASKAGTYYTEQYF.

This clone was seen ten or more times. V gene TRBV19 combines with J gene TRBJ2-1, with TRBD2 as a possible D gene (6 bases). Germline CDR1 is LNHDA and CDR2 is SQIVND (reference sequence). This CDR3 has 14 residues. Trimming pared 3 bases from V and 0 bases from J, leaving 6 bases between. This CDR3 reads CASSMGGSYNEQFF. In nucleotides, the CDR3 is TGTGCCAGTAGTATGGGGGGCTCCTACAATGAGCAGTTCTTC.

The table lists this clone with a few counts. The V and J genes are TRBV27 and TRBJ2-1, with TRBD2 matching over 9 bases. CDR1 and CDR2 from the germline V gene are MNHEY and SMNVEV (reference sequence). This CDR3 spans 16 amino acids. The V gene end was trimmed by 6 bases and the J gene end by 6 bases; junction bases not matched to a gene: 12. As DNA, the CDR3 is TGTGCCAGCAGCATTAGCGGGAGCTTTTTGGTCAATGAGCAGTTCTTC. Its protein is CASSISGSFLVNEQFF.

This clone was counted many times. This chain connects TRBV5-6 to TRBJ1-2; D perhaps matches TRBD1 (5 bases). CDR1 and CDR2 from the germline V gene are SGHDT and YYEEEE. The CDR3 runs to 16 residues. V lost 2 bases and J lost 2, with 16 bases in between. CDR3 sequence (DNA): TGTGCCAGCAGCTTAGGTCTCTGGGGCCGGAACTATGGCTACACCTTC. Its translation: CASSLGLWGRNYGYTF.

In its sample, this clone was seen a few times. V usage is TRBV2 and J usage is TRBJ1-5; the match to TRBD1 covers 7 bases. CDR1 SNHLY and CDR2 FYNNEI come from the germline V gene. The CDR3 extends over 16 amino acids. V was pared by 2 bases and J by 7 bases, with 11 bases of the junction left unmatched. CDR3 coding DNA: TGTGCCAGCAGTGAATCGAACAGGGGAGAGGGACAGCCCCAGCATTTT. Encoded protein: CASSESNRGEGQPQHF.

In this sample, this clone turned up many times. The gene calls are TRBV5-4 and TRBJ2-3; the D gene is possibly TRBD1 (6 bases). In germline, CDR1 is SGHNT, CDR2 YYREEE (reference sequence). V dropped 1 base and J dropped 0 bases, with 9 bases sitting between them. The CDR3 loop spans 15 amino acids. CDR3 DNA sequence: TGTGCCAGCAGCTTGAGGGACACGAGCACAGATACGCAGTATTTT. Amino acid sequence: CASSLRDTSTDTQYF.

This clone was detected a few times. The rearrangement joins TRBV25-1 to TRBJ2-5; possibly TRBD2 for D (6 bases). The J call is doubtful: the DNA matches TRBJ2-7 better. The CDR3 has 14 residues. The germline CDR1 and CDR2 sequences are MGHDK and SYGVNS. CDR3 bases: TGTGCCAGCAGTGATCGGGGGACCGGCTACGAGCAGTACTTC. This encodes CASSDRGTGYEQYF.

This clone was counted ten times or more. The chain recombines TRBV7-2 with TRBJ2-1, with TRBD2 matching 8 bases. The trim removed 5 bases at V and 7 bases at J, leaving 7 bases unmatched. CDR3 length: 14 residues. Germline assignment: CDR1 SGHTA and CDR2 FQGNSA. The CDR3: CASSPGLVLNEQFF. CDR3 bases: TGTGCCAGCAGCCCGGGACTAGTTTTGAATGAGCAGTTCTTC.

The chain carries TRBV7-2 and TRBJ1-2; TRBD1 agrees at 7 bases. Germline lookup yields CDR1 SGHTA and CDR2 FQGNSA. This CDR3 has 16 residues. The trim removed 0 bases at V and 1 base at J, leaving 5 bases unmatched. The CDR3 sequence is CASSLAWDSFNYGYTF. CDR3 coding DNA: TGTGCCAGCAGCTTAGCGTGGGACAGCTTTAACTATGGCTACACCTTC.

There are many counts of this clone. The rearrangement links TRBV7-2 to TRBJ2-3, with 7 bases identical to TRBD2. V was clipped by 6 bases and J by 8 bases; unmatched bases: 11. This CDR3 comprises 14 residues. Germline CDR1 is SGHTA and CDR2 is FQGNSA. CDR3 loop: CASRAGAPTGTQYF. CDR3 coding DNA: TGTGCCAGCAGGGCGGGAGCCCCGACGGGTACGCAGTATTTT. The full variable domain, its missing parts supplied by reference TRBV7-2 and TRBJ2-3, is GAGVSQSPSNKVTEKGKDVELRCDPISGHTALYWYRQSLGQGLEFLIYFQGNSAPDKSGLPSDRFSAERTGGSVSTLTIQRTQQEDSAVYLCASRAGAPTGTQYFGPGTRLTVL.

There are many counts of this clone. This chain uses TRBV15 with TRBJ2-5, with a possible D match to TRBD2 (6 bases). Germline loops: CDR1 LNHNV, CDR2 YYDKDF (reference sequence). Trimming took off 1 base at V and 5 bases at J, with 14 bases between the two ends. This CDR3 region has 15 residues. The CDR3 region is CATSRVVVEGETQYF. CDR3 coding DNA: TGTGCCACCAGCAGAGTTGTGGTGGAGGGGGAGACCCAGTACTTC. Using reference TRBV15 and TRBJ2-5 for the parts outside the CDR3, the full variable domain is DAMVIQNPRYQVTQFGKPVTLSCSQTLNHNVMYWYQQKSSQAPKLLFHYYDKDFNNEADTPDNFQSRRPNTSFCFLDIRSPGLGDTAMYLCATSRVVVEGETQYFGPGTRLLVL.

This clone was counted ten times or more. The CDR3 DNA reads as TGTGCCAGCAGCCCGCTAAACGCCGTCGAGCAGTACTTC. This gives the protein CASSPLNAVEQYF. The rearrangement joins TRBV13 to TRBJ2-7, with D unresolved. The CDR3 is 13 residues long. The V and J ends lost 5 bases and 6 bases respectively, with 14 bases between them. In germline, CDR1 is PRHDT, CDR2 FYEKMQ (reference sequence).

The CDR3 protein is CASSPTSGYEQYF. The CDR3 DNA sequence: TGTGCCAGCAGTCCGACTAGCGGCTACGAGCAGTACTTC. The V call is TRBV6-6, the J call TRBJ2-7; 9 bases agree with TRBD2. This CDR3 is built from 13 residues. Trimming at V came to 5 bases and at J to 3 bases, leaving 2 bases not matched to a gene. Per the germline V gene, CDR1 is MNHNY and CDR2 is SVGAGI (reference sequence).